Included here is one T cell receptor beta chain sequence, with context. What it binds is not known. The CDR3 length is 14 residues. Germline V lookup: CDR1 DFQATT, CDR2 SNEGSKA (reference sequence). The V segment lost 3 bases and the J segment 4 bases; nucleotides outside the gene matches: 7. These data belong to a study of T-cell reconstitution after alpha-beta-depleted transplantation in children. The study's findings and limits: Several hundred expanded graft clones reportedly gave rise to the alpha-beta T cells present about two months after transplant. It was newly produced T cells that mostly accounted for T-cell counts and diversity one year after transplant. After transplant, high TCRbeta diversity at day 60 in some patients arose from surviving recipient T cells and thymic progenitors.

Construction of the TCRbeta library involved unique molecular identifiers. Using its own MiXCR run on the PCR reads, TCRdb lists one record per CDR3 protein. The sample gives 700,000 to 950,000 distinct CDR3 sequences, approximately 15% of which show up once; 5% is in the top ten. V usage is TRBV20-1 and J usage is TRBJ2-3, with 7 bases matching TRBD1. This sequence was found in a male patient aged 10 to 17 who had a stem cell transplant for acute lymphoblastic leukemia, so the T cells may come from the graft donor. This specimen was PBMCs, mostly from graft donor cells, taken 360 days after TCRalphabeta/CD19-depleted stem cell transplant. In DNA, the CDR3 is TGCAGTGCTAGGTACAGGGGATTTTCAGATACGCAGTATTTT. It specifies CSARYRGFSDTQYF.